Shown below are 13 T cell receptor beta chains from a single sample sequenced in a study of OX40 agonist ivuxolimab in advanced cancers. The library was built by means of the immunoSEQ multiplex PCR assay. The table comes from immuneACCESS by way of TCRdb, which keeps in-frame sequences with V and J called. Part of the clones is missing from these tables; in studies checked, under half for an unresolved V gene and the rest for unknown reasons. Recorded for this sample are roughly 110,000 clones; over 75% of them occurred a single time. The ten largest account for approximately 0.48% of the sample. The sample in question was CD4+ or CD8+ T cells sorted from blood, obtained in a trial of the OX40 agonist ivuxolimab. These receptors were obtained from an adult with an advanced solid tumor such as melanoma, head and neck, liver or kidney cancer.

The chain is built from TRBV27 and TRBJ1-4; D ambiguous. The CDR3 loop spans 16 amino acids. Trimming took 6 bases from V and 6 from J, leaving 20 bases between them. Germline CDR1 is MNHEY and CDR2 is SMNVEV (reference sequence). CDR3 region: CASSRLAGILDEKLFF. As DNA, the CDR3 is TGTGCCAGCAGCCGCCTAGCGGGGATCCTCGATGAAAAACTGTTTTTT.

The CDR3 DNA reads TGTGCCACCGAAACGGGGGCCCTCTCTGGGGCCAACGTCCTGACTTTC. Protein: CATETGALSGANVLTF. J is TRBJ2-6 and V is TRBV30, with D perhaps being TRBD1 or TRBD2 (6 bases each). The V and J ends lost 8 bases and 0 bases respectively, with 17 bases between them. Germline loops: CDR1 GTSNPN, CDR2 SVGIG (reference sequence). The length of the CDR3 is 16 residues.

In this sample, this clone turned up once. In nucleotides, the CDR3 is TGTGCCAGCAGCTTTATAAGGGGAAAAGAGACCCAGTACTTC. It translates to CASSFIRGKETQYF. This chain links TRBV7-2 with TRBJ2-5, with a possible D match to TRBD1 (5 bases). Trimming took 3 bases from V and 3 from J, leaving 11 bases between them. The CDR3 has 14 residues. CDR1 is SGHTA, CDR2 FQGNSA, per germline. Variable domain in full (rest from reference TRBV7-2 and TRBJ2-5): GAGVSQSPSNKVTEKGKDVELRCDPISGHTALYWYRQSLGQGLEFLIYFQGNSAPDKSGLPSDRFSAERTGGSVSTLTIQRTQQEDSAVYLCASSFIRGKETQYFGPGTRLLVL.

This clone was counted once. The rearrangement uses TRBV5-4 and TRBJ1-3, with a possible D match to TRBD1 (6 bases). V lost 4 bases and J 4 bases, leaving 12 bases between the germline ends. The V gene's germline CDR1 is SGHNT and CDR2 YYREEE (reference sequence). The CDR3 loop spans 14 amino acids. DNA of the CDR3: TGTGCCAGCAGCCCGACCGGGACAGGAAACACCATATATTTT. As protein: CASSPTGTGNTIYF.

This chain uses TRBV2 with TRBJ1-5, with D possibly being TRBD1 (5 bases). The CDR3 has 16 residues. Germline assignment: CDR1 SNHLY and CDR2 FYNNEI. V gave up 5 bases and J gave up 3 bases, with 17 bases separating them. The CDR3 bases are TGTGCCAGCAGTACGGCAGGGCCCCCCAACAATCAGCCCCAGCATTTT. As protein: CASSTAGPPNNQPQHF.

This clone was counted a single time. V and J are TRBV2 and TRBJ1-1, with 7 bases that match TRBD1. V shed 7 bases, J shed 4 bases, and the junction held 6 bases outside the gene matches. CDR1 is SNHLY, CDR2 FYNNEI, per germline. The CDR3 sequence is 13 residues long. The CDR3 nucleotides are TGTGCCAGCAAGGACAGGCAGGTCACTGAAGCTTTCTTT. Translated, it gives CASKDRQVTEAFF.

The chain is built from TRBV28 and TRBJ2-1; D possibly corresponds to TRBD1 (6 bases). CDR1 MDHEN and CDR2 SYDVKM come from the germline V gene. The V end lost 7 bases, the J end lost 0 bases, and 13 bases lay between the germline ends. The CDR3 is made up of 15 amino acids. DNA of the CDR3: TGTGCCAGCATGTCTGGGACACGCTCCTACAATGAGCAGTTCTTC. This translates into CASMSGTRSYNEQFF.

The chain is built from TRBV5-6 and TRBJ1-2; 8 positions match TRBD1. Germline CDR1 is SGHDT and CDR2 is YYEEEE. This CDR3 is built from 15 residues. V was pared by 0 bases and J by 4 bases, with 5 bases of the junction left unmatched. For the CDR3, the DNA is TGTGCCAGCAGCTTGGGACAGGGGAGCGCCTATGGCTACACCTTC. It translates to CASSLGQGSAYGYTF.

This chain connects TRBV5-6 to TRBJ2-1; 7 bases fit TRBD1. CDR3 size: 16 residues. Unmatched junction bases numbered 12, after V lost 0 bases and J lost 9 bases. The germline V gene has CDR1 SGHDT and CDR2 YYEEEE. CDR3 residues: CASSLAGQSFEGEQFF. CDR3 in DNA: TGTGCCAGCAGCTTGGCGGGACAGTCCTTCGAGGGTGAGCAGTTCTTC.

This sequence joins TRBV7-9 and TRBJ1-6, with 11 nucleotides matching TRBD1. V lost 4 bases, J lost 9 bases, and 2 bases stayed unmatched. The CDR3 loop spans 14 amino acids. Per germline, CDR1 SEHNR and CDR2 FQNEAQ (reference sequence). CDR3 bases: TGTGCCAGCAGCTCCGGGACAGGGGGTTCACCCCTCCACTTT. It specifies CASSSGTGGSPLHF.

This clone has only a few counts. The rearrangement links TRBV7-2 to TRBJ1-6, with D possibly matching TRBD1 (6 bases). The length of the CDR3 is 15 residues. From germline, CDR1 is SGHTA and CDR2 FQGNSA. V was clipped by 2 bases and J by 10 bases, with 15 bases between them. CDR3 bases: TGTGCCAGCAGCTTATTGGGGGGCGGAGGATCACCCCTCCACTTT. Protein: CASSLLGGGGSPLHF.

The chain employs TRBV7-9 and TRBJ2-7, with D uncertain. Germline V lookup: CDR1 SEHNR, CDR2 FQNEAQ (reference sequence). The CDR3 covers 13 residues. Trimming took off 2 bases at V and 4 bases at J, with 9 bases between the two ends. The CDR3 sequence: CASSLTFDYEQYF. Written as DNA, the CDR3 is TGTGCCAGCAGCTTAACGTTTGATTACGAGCAGTACTTC.

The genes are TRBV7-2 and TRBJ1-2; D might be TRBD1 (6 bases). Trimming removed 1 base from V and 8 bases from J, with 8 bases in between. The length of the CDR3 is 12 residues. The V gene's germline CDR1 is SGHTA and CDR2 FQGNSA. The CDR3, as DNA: TGTGCCAGCAGCTTAGAAGGGGGGGGCTACACCTTC. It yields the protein CASSLEGGGYTF.